What follows is one TCR beta chain and its context. The sample comes from a study of CD8 T cells in Susac syndrome. Random hexamers were used to reverse transcribe about 0.5 to 1 ug of RNA. TCRdb re-called the immunoSEQ multiplex PCR reads through MiXCR, storing one row per CDR3 protein. Of about 300,000 distinct CDR3 sequences listed, about 82% are singletons. The V gene's germline CDR1 is LNHDA and CDR2 SQIVND (reference sequence). Trimming pared 6 bases from V and 0 bases from J, leaving 12 bases between. This CDR3 region has 15 residues. Sequencing input: CD8+ T cells from PBMCs. The origin of this receptor is a human donor with multiple sclerosis. The rearrangement links TRBV19 to TRBJ2-1; D is unclear. DNA for the CDR3: TGTGCCAGTAGCCACGACGGCAGCTCCTACAATGAGCAGTTCTTC. Protein product: CASSHDGSSYNEQFF.